The 32 T cell receptor beta chains in this list originate from one sample, sequenced in a study of blood T cell repertoires in COVID-19. Sequencing was performed with immunoSEQ multiplex PCR; in TCRdb, only in-frame clones are kept and a portion is missing. The data show nearly 200,000 clones, with around four fifths seen just once and approximately 0.9% held by the top ten. The source material was peripheral blood. Receptors originate from a man in his 60s with COVID-19, enrolled during active disease.

This clone occurred once. The chain uses TRBV27 and TRBJ1-5; D might be TRBD1 (5 bases). The CDR3 sequence is 17 residues long. The V end was cut by 8 bases, the J end by 0 bases, with 20 bases between. CDR1 and CDR2 (germline): MNHEY, SMNVEV (reference sequence). The CDR3: CASDGGAVVYSNQPQHF. DNA of the CDR3: TGTGCCAGCGACGGTGGGGCAGTCGTTTATAGCAATCAGCCCCAGCATTTT.

The chain joins TRBV5-1 to TRBJ2-7, with D possibly being TRBD2 (5 bases). Trimming pared 2 bases from V and 4 bases from J, leaving 13 bases between. This CDR3 is built from 14 residues. Per germline, CDR1 SGHRS and CDR2 YFSETQ. CDR3 region: CASSFAGLAYEQYF. In nucleotides, the CDR3 is TGCGCCAGCAGCTTCGCAGGACTGGCGTACGAGCAGTACTTC.

The V gene is TRBV3-1 (or the pseudogene TRBV3-2), the J gene TRBJ1-1; TRBD1 might be the D (5 bases). Trimming took off 3 bases at V and 5 bases at J, with 13 bases between the two ends. CDR1 is LGHDT, CDR2 YNNKEL, per germline (reference sequence). The CDR3 runs 14 residues. The CDR3 coding sequence is TGTGCCAGCAGCCAGGGGGGAGGCTTGACTGAAGCTTTCTTT. It codes for CASSQGGGLTEAFF.

J is TRBJ1-4 and V is TRBV18; perhaps TRBD1 as D (5 bases). This CDR3 contains 16 residues. Germline CDR1 is KGHSH and CDR2 is LQKENI. Deletions cut 1 base from V and 0 bases from J, with 9 bases between. Here the CDR3 reads CASSPLDSATNEKLFF. CDR3 DNA: TGTGCCAGCTCACCACTCGACAGTGCAACTAATGAAAAACTGTTTTTT. Based on the CDR3 plus reference TRBV18 and TRBJ1-4, the full variable domain is NAGVMQNPRHLVRRRGQEARLRCSPMKGHSHVYWYRQLPEEGLKFMVYLQKENIIDESGMPKERFSAEFPKEGPSILRIQQVVRGDSAAYFCASSPLDSATNEKLFFGSGTQLSVL.

This chain uses TRBV7-8 with TRBJ1-1; the D gene is possibly TRBD1 (6 bases). V gave up 7 bases and J gave up 1 base, with 13 bases separating them. The germline CDR1 and CDR2 sequences are SGHVS and FQNEAQ. The CDR3 covers 14 residues. In DNA form, the CDR3 reads TGTGCCAGCAAAGGGGGTGTGGGGAACACTGAAGCTTTCTTT. Its protein is CASKGGVGNTEAFF.

The chain combines TRBV10-3 with TRBJ2-2; 7 positions agree with TRBD1. V shed 11 bases and J 1 base; nucleotides not matched to a gene: 13. The germline CDR1 and CDR2 sequences are ENHRY and SYGVKD. This CDR3 comprises 16 residues. Here the CDR3 reads CAASASTGKNTGELFF. CDR3 sequence (DNA): TGTGCCGCATCAGCCTCGACAGGGAAGAACACCGGGGAGCTGTTTTTT.

This rearrangement joins TRBV18 to TRBJ2-3; D might be TRBD2 (5 bases). The ends were cut back, 1 base at V and 4 bases at J, with 9 bases in the middle. The CDR3 is 14 amino acids. Germline V gene data show CDR1 as KGHSH and CDR2 as LQKENI. The CDR3 is CASSPQAGADTQYF. CDR3 DNA: TGTGCCAGCTCACCACAGGCGGGTGCAGATACGCAGTATTTT.

This sequence joins TRBV9 and TRBJ2-4, with 10 bases lining up with TRBD1. V was clipped by 0 bases and J by 10 bases; unmatched bases: 7. The CDR3 contains 15 residues. CDR1 and CDR2 (germline): SGDLS, YYNGEE. CDR3 DNA sequence: TGTGCCAGCAGCGTAGGAGGGGGACAGGGGCATATTCAGTACTTC. Its protein product is CASSVGGGQGHIQYF. The complete variable domain, with remaining parts taken from reference TRBV9 and TRBJ2-4, reads DSGVTQTPKHLITATGQRVTLRCSPRSGDLSVYWYQQSLDQGLQFLIQYYNGEERAKGNILERFSAQQFPDLHSELNLSSLELGDSALYFCASSVGGGQGHIQYFGAGTRLSVL.

The V gene is TRBV7-2, the J gene TRBJ1-2; 7 bases fit TRBD1. The CDR3 loop spans 14 amino acids. Germline loops: CDR1 SGHTA, CDR2 FQGNSA. J gave up 6 bases and V 5 bases, and 9 bases lay outside the gene matches. In nucleotides, the CDR3 is TGTGCCAGCAGCCCCCGAGGGGGCTATGATGGCTACACCTTC. Protein sequence: CASSPRGGYDGYTF.

This clone was seen many times. V gene TRBV23-1 combines with J gene TRBJ2-2, with D perhaps matching TRBD1 (6 bases). TRBV23-1 is annotated as an ORF whose role is uncertain. This CDR3 comprises 14 residues. Trimming took off 6 bases at V and 4 bases at J, with 12 bases between the two ends. The CDR3 sequence is CASSYRVGTGELFF. Here the CDR3 DNA reads TGCGCCAGCAGCTACAGGGTTGGCACCGGGGAGCTGTTTTTT.

The V call is TRBV30, the J call TRBJ1-1; the D gene is possibly TRBD1 (5 bases). The germline V and J ends were trimmed by 2 bases and 0 bases, with 7 bases remaining between them. Germline CDR1 reads GTSNPN; CDR2 reads SVGIG (reference sequence). The CDR3 sequence is 13 residues long. The CDR3 nucleotides read TGTGCCTGGAGTTTACAGGTGAACACTGAAGCTTTCTTT. This gives the protein CAWSLQVNTEAFF. The whole variable domain, filled in from reference TRBV30 and TRBJ1-1, reads SQTIHQWPATLVQPVGSPLSLECTVEGTSNPNLYWYRQAAGRGLQLLFYSVGIGQISSEVPQNLSASRPQDRQFILSSKKLLLSDSGFYLCAWSLQVNTEAFFGQGTRLTVV.

The table lists this clone with a few counts. V gene TRBV24-1 combines with J gene TRBJ2-5; D is unclear. This CDR3 is 12 amino acids long. Trimming shortened V by 1 base and J by 4 bases, and 3 bases separated the two germline ends. Germline CDR1 KGHDR, CDR2 SFDVKD. For the CDR3, the DNA is TGTGCCACCAGTGATTTTAGAGAGACCCAGTACTTC. Protein: CATSDFRETQYF.

This clone was detected only a few times. V usage is TRBV2 and J usage is TRBJ1-1; 8 bases line up with TRBD1. J was trimmed by 1 base and V by 5 bases; bases with no gene match: 6. This CDR3 spans 15 amino acids. Germline CDR1 is SNHLY and CDR2 is FYNNEI. The CDR3 sequence is CASSLVGQGNTEAFF. For the CDR3, the DNA is TGTGCCAGCAGTTTAGTTGGACAGGGGAACACTGAAGCTTTCTTT.

The CDR3, as DNA: TGTGCCAGCAGCCCCCCAGTGCGGGAGCTTTTAGCCAAAAACATTCAGTACTTC. Encoded protein: CASSPPVRELLAKNIQYF. The chain recombines TRBV6-2 or TRBV6-3 with TRBJ2-4; 7 bases map to TRBD2. The junction had 14 bases not matched to a gene; V was cut back by 6 bases and J by 0 bases. Per germline, CDR1 MNHEY and CDR2 SVGEGT. The CDR3 has 18 amino acids.

J is TRBJ2-1 and V is TRBV4-2; tentative D call: TRBD1 (6 bases). The CDR3 is 18 amino acids. Germline V gene lookup returns CDR1 LGHNA and CDR2 YNFKEQ. V was clipped by 0 bases and J by 1 base, with 16 bases between them. CDR3 protein: CASSQEKWRTASYNEQFF. The CDR3 DNA reads as TGTGCCAGCAGCCAAGAAAAGTGGAGGACAGCGTCCTACAATGAGCAGTTCTTC.

The V gene is TRBV19, the J gene TRBJ1-1; 8 nucleotides match TRBD1. CDR1 is LNHDA and CDR2 is SQIVND in the germline V gene (reference sequence). With 5 bases clipped from V and 5 bases from J, the junction kept 4 bases outside the gene matches. This CDR3 spans 13 amino acids. CDR3 amino acids: CASSDRGGTEAFF. CDR3 in DNA: TGTGCCAGTAGTGACAGGGGCGGGACTGAAGCTTTCTTT.

The V call is TRBV16, the J call TRBJ1-1; 7 nucleotides align to TRBD1. The V gene end was trimmed by 3 bases and the J gene end by 4 bases; junction bases not matched to a gene: 11. The germline CDR1 and CDR2 sequences are KGHSY and FQNENV. The CDR3 has 16 residues. The CDR3 DNA is TGTGCCAGCAGCCACCTACGAGGGGGCGGAGGCACTGAAGCTTTCTTT. It codes for CASSHLRGGGGTEAFF.

This CDR3 is CASSLVAAEQFF. In nucleotides, the CDR3 is TGTGCCAGCAGCTTAGTAGCGGCCGAGCAGTTCTTC. This sequence joins TRBV11-2 and TRBJ2-1; perhaps TRBD2 as D (6 bases). CDR3 length equals 12 residues. CDR1 and CDR2 from the germline V gene are SGHAT and FQNNGV. The germline V and J ends were trimmed by 1 base and 10 bases, with 8 bases remaining between them.

J is TRBJ1-4 and V is TRBV28; D possibly corresponds to TRBD1 (5 bases). This CDR3 is built from 14 residues. With 6 bases removed from V and 7 bases from J, the gap between germline ends came to 15 bases. CDR1 is MDHEN, CDR2 SYDVKM, per germline. In nucleotides, the CDR3 is TGTGCCAGCAGCCCTTACCAGGGAGGTGAAAAACTGTTTTTT. It is translated as CASSPYQGGEKLFF.

V gene TRBV5-5 combines with J gene TRBJ2-7; 14 bases map to TRBD2. Per the germline V gene, CDR1 is SGHKS and CDR2 is YYEKEE (reference sequence). J was trimmed by 7 bases and V by 4 bases; bases with no gene match: 16. This CDR3 contains 18 residues. The DNA for the CDR3 is TGTGCCAGCAGCATTACTCCGGGACTAGCGGGGGTAACGGAGGAGCAGTACTTC. Its protein is CASSITPGLAGVTEEQYF.

This chain uses TRBV7-8 with TRBJ1-3; TRBD1 agrees at 9 bases. The germline CDR1 and CDR2 sequences are SGHVS and FQNEAQ. The CDR3 loop spans 16 amino acids. The J segment lost 4 bases and the V segment lost 3 bases, leaving 7 bases of the junction unmatched. CDR3 region: CASSFQQGARGNTIYF. CDR3 DNA sequence: TGTGCCAGCAGCTTTCAACAGGGGGCGAGGGGAAACACCATATATTTT.

The V gene is TRBV3-1 (or the pseudogene TRBV3-2), the J gene TRBJ1-1; D is uncertain. Trimming pared 4 bases from V and 2 bases from J, leaving 11 bases between. Germline CDR1 and CDR2: LGHDT and YNNKEL (reference sequence). This CDR3 region has 14 residues. The DNA of the CDR3 is TGTGCCAGCAGCCTAATCCTAGGTAACACTGAAGCTTTCTTT. Encoded protein: CASSLILGNTEAFF.

This chain connects TRBV6-1 to TRBJ1-6; 7 bases line up with TRBD1. The CDR3 runs 14 residues. Germline V gene data show CDR1 as MNHNS and CDR2 as SASEGT. Unmatched junction bases numbered 9, after V lost 7 bases and J lost 9 bases. The CDR3 region is CASNTGQRSSPLHF. CDR3 DNA sequence: TGTGCCAGCAATACGGGACAGCGGAGTTCACCCCTCCACTTT.

The CDR3 DNA reads TGTGCCAGCTCACTCTCGGGGGACAACACTGAAGCTTTCTTT. Translated: CASSLSGDNTEAFF. V usage is TRBV18 and J usage is TRBJ1-1; weak D call: TRBD1 (5 bases). Trimming took 4 bases from V and 2 from J, leaving 11 bases between them. Per the germline V gene, CDR1 is KGHSH and CDR2 is LQKENI. The CDR3 length is 14 residues. Based on the CDR3 plus reference TRBV18 and TRBJ1-1, the full variable domain is NAGVMQNPRHLVRRRGQEARLRCSPMKGHSHVYWYRQLPEEGLKFMVYLQKENIIDESGMPKERFSAEFPKEGPSILRIQQVVRGDSAAYFCASSLSGDNTEAFFGQGTRLTVV.

V gene TRBV5-4 combines with J gene TRBJ1-2; D perhaps matches TRBD1 (5 bases). The CDR3 spans 14 residues. V shed 4 bases and J shed 1 base, with 11 bases lying between them. CDR1 is SGHNT, CDR2 YYREEE, per germline (reference sequence). The CDR3 bases are TGTGCCAGCAGCATAAATCAGGGTAACTATGGCTACACCTTC. Its translation is CASSINQGNYGYTF.

The V and J genes are TRBV7-9 and TRBJ1-2, with 10 bases matching TRBD1. Germline lookup yields CDR1 SEHNR and CDR2 FQNEAQ (reference sequence). CDR3 size: 15 residues. V trimming: 2 bases; J trimming: 6 bases; junction bases outside the gene matches: 6. CDR3 protein: CASSLSRGTGDGYTF. Here the CDR3 DNA reads TGTGCCAGCAGCTTATCCCGGGGGACAGGGGATGGCTACACCTTC.

The V gene is TRBV2, the J gene TRBJ2-5; perhaps TRBD1 as D (6 bases). The CDR3 sequence is 14 residues long. Trimming cost V 5 bases and J 3 bases, with 13 bases left between them. CDR1 is SNHLY, CDR2 FYNNEI, per germline. The CDR3 DNA is TGTGCCAGCAGTCGGGACATGAAAGAAGAGACCCAGTACTTC. It yields the protein CASSRDMKEETQYF.

V is TRBV5-4 and J is TRBJ1-1; maybe TRBD1 (5 bases). Trimming cost V 3 bases and J 1 base, with 7 bases left between them. This CDR3 comprises 13 residues. Per germline, CDR1 SGHNT and CDR2 YYREEE (reference sequence). CDR3 bases: TGTGCCAGCAGCTCACAGGAGAACACTGAAGCTTTCTTT. It specifies CASSSQENTEAFF. Filled out from reference TRBV5-4 and TRBJ1-1, the complete variable domain reads ETGVTQSPTHLIKTRGQQVTLRCSSQSGHNTVSWYQQALGQGPQFIFQYYREEENGRGNFPPRFSGLQFPNYSSELNVNALELDDSALYLCASSSQENTEAFFGQGTRLTVV.

The count of this clone is one. V usage is TRBV6-1 and J usage is TRBJ1-1; the D gene is possibly TRBD1 (5 bases). The CDR3 is 14 amino acids. Germline V lookup: CDR1 MNHNS, CDR2 SASEGT. With 2 bases removed from V and 6 bases from J, the gap between germline ends came to 13 bases. The CDR3 spells CASSERPRVAEAFF. The CDR3 DNA reads as TGTGCCAGCAGTGAAAGGCCCAGGGTTGCTGAAGCTTTCTTT.

This clone was seen more than once but under ten times. Other DNA sequences within the sample encode an identical CDR3. The CDR3 nucleotides are TGTGCCAGCAGTTACTCGTCAGGGGGCAATCAGCCCCAGCATTTT. Translated, it gives CASSYSSGGNQPQHF. The chain has TRBV6-2 or TRBV6-3 and TRBJ1-5; D is possibly TRBD1 (6 bases). This CDR3 is built from 15 residues. The V and J ends lost 0 bases and 2 bases respectively, with 8 bases between them. CDR1 and CDR2 from the germline V gene are MNHEY and SVGEGT.

The sample holds a few counts of this clone. This chain links TRBV5-1 with TRBJ2-7; 7 bases line up with TRBD1. Germline lookup yields CDR1 SGHRS and CDR2 YFSETQ. The CDR3 spans 13 residues. Losses at the gene ends were 7 bases for V and 1 base for J; bases not matched to a gene: 5. CDR3 protein: CASRRDRSYEQYF. In nucleotides, the CDR3 is TGCGCCAGCCGCCGGGACAGATCCTACGAGCAGTACTTC.

This chain uses TRBV7-2 with TRBJ1-2; the D is unclear. Trimming shortened V by 5 bases and J by 4 bases, and 14 bases separated the two germline ends. Germline values: CDR1 SGHTA, CDR2 FQGNSA. This CDR3 contains 14 residues. CDR3 region: CASSPSGDFYGYTF. The CDR3 DNA sequence: TGTGCCAGCAGCCCAAGCGGAGATTTCTATGGCTACACCTTC.